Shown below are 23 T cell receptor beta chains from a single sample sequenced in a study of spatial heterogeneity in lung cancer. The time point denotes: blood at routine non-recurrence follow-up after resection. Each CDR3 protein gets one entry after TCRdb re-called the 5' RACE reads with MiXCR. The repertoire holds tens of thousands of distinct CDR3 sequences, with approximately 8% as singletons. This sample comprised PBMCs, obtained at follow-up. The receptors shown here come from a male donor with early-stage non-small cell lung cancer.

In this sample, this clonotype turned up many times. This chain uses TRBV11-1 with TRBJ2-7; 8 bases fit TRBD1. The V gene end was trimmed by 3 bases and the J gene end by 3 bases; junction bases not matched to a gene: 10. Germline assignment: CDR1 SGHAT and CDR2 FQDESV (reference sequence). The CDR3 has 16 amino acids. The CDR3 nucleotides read TGTGCCAGCAGCTTCCCTCGGACAGGGACCAACTACGAGCAGTACTTC. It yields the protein CASSFPRTGTNYEQYF.

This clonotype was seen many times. CDR3 loop: CASSLGPMNTEAFF. The DNA of the CDR3 is TGTGCCAGCAGTTTGGGACCGATGAACACTGAAGCTTTCTTT. This chain connects TRBV12-3 or TRBV12-4 to TRBJ1-1; D possibly corresponds to TRBD1 (5 bases). V gave up 3 bases and J gave up 0 bases, with 8 bases separating them. The CDR3 loop spans 14 amino acids.

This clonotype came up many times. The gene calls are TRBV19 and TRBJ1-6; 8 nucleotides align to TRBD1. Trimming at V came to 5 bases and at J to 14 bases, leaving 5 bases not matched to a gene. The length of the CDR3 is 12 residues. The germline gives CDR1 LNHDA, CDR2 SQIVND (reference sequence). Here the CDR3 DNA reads TGTGCCAGTAGTGTACAGGGGGAAACCCTCCACTTT. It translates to CASSVQGETLHF.

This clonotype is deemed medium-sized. The CDR3 reads CASSPQGLEQYF. CDR3 sequence (DNA): TGTGCCAGCAGTCCACAAGGTCTCGAGCAGTACTTC. V usage is TRBV27 and J usage is TRBJ2-7, with D uncertain. V lost 5 bases, J lost 6 bases, and 11 bases lay in between. CDR3 size: 12 residues. Germline V lookup: CDR1 MNHEY, CDR2 SMNVEV (reference sequence).

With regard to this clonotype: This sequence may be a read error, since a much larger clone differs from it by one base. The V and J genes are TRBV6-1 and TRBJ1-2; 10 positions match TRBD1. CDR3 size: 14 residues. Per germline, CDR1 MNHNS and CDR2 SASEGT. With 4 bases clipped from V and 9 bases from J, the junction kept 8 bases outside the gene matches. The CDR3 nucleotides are TGTGCCAGCAGTGGGCCGGGACAGGGGTTTAGCTACACCTTC. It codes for CASSGPGQGFSYTF.

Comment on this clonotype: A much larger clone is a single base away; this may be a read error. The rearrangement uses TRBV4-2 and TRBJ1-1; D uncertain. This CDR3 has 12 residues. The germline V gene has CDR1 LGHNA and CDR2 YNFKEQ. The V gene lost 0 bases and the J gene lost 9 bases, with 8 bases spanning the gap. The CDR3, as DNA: TGTGCCAGCAGCCAAGATATGGGGAAAGCTTTCTTT. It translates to CASSQDMGKAFF.

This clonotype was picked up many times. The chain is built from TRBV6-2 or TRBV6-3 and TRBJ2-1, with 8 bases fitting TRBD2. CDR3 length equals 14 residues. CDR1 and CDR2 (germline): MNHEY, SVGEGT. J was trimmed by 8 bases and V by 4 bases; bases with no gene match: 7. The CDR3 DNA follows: TGTGCCAGCAGTTTCCGGGGGGGCGAAGATGAGCAGTTCTTC. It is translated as CASSFRGGEDEQFF.

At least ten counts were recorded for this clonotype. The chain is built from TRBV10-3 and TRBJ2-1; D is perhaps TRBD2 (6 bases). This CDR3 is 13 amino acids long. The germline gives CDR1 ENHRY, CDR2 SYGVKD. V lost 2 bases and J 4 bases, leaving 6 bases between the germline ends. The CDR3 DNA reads TGTGCCATCAGTGAGGGACTATACAATGAGCAGTTCTTC. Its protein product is CAISEGLYNEQFF.

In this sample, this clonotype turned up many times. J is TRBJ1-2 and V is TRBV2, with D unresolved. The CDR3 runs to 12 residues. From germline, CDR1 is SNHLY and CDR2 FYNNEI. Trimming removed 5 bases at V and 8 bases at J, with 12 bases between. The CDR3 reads CASSQSFGGYTF. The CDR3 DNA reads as TGTGCCAGCAGTCAGAGTTTCGGGGGCTACACCTTC.

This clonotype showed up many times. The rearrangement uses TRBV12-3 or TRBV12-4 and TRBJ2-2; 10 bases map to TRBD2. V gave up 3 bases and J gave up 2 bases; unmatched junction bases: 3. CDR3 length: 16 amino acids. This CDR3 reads CASSFGLAVNTGELFF. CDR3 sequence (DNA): TGTGCCAGCAGTTTTGGACTAGCGGTCAACACCGGGGAGCTGTTTTTT.

The CDR3 DNA is TGCAGCGTTGAAGTCGGACAGATCTCTGGAAACACCATATATTTT. Its translation is CSVEVGQISGNTIYF. The chain carries TRBV29-1 and TRBJ1-3; D might be TRBD1 (6 bases). V lost 1 base and J lost 0, with 10 bases in between. The CDR3 is 15 residues long. The germline gives CDR1 SQVTM, CDR2 ANQGSEA.

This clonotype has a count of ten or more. This CDR3 reads CASTSTGANTEAFF. CDR3 sequence (DNA): TGTGCCAGCACTTCAACAGGGGCGAACACTGAAGCTTTCTTT. V and J are TRBV28 and TRBJ1-1, with 7 bases identical to TRBD1. The ends lost 7 bases at V and 1 base at J; junction bases unmatched: 6. CDR3 size: 14 residues. CDR1 is MDHEN, CDR2 SYDVKM, per germline. Full variable domain (outside the CDR3, taken from reference TRBV28 and TRBJ1-1): DVKVTQSSRYLVKRTGEKVFLECVQDMDHENMFWYRQDPGLGLRLIYFSYDVKMKEKGDIPEGYSVSREKKERFSLILESASTNQTSMYLCASTSTGANTEAFFGQGTRLTVV.

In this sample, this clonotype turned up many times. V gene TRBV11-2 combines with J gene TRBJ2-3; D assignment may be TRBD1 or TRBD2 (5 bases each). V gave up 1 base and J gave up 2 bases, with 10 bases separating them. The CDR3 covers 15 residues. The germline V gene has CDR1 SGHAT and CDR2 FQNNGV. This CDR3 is CASSLAPGTTDTQYF. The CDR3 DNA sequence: TGTGCCAGCAGCTTAGCGCCCGGGACCACAGATACGCAGTATTTT.

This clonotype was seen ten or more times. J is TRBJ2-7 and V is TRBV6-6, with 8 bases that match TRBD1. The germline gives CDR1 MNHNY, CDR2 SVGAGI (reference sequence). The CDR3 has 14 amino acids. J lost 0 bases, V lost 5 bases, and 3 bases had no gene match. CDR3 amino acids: CASSMTGVSYEQYF. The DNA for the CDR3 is TGTGCCAGCAGTATGACAGGGGTCTCCTACGAGCAGTACTTC.

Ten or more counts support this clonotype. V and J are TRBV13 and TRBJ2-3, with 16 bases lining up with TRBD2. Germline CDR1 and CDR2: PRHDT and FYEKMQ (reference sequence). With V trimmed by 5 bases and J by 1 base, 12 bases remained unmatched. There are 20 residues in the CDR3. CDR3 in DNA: TGTGCCAGCAGCCCGCCCGGGACTAGCGGGGGGGCCATTGGCACAGATACGCAGTATTTT. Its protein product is CASSPPGTSGGAIGTDTQYF.

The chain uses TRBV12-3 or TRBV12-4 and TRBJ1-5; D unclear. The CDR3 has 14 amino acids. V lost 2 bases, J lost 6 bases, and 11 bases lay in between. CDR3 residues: CASSLRVSSQPQHF. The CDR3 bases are TGTGCCAGCAGTTTAAGGGTTTCAAGTCAGCCCCAGCATTTT.

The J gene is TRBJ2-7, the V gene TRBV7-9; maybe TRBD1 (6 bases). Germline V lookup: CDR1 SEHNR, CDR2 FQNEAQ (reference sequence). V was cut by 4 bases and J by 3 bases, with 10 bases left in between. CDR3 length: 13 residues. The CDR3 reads CASSSWTDYEQYF. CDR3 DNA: TGTGCCAGCAGCTCCTGGACAGACTACGAGCAGTACTTC.

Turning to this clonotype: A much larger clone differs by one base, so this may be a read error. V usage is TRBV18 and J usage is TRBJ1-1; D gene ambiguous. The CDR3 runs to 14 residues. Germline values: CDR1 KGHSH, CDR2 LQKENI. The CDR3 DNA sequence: TGTGCCAGCTCACCAATGTTGGGAAGCACTGAAGCTTCCTTT. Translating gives CASSPMLGSTEASF.

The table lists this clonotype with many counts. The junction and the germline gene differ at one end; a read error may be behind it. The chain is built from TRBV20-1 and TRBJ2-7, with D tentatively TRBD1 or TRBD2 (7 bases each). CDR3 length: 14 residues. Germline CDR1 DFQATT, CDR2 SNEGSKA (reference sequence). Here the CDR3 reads CSSRGGGPSYEQYF. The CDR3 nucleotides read TGCAGTTCTAGGGGAGGGGGCCCTTCCTACGAGCAGTACTTC.

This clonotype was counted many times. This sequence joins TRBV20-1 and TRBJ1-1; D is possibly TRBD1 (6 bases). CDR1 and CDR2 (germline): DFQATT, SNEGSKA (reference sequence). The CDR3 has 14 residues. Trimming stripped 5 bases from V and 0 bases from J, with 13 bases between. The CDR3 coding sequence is TGCAGTGCTCACCTAACAGGGATGAACACTGAAGCTTTCTTT. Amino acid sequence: CSAHLTGMNTEAFF.

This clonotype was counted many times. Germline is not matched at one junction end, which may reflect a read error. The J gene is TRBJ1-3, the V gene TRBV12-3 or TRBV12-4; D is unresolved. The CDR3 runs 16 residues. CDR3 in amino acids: CASSPEDSSSENTIYF. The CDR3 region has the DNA TGTGCCAGCAGTCCCGAGGACTCGAGCTCTGAAAACACCATATATTTT.

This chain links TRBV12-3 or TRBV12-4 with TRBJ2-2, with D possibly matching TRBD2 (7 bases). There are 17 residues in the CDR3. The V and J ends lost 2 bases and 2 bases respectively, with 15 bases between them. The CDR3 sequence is CASSLTGGQINTGELFF. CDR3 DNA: TGTGCCAGCAGTTTAACCGGGGGGCAAATCAACACCGGGGAGCTGTTTTTT.

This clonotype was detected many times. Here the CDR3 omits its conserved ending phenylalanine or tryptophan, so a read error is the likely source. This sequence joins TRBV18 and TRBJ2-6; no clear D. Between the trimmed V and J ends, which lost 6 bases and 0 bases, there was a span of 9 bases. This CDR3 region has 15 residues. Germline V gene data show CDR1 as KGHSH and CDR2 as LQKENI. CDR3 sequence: CASSTPNSGANVLTS. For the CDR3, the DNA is TGTGCCAGCTCTACACCGAACTCTGGGGCCAACGTCCTGACTTCC.